This T cell receptor beta chain derives from a study of blood T cell repertoires in COVID-19. Whole-study context: From the United States, Italy and Spain came samples of acute and convalescent COVID-19. PBMCs, B-cell-depleted T cells, or T cells were the source of the cDNA or gDNA that made up the material.

In the source study's methods: It was from reference gene primer amplification that nucleated cell counts were estimated. The table came from immunoSEQ multiplex PCR; TCRdb's copy has only in-frame clones and leaves some out. That table is the source of V, J and clone size, and D and trimming were worked out from the DNA. The top ten clones hold around 35% of a sample with tens of thousands of clones, roughly 86% of them seen once. CDR3 length: 14 residues. V was trimmed by 6 bases and J by 4 bases, leaving 13 bases between them. Germline values: CDR1 MDHEN, CDR2 SYDVKM. The sequenced material came from peripheral blood. The chain has TRBV28 and TRBJ1-3; D is undetermined. This receptor was identified in a man in his 70s with acute or convalescent COVID-19. CDR3 in DNA: TGTGCCAGCAGACCCCTCCAGAGGGGAAACACCATATATTTT. Translated: CASRPLQRGNTIYF.